A single sample is the source of the 24 T cell receptor beta chains below, sequenced in a study of control samples from healthy donors and cancer patients. TCRdb's copy holds only in-frame clones and misses some; the assay was immunoSEQ multiplex PCR. The data contain 70,000 to 100,000 clones, 85% to 90% of them seen just once; the ten biggest clones take up 7.5% to 9%. The sequenced sample was blood. These receptors came from a woman in her sixties in good health.

As DNA, the CDR3 is TGTGCCAGCAGCGGAGCGGGACCAGGCACAGATACGCAGTATTTT. Amino acid sequence: CASSGAGPGTDTQYF. V usage is TRBV2 and J usage is TRBJ2-3; 7 nucleotides line up with TRBD2. The CDR3 is 15 amino acids. J gave up 1 base and V 6 bases, and 7 bases lay outside the gene matches. Germline CDR1 SNHLY, CDR2 FYNNEI.

The V and J genes are TRBV6-5 and TRBJ1-2; possible D gene TRBD1, 6 bases. V lost 4 bases to trimming and J lost 7 bases, with 13 bases between them. The CDR3 length is 13 residues. Looked up from germline, CDR1 is MNHEY and CDR2 is SVGAGI. CDR3 amino acids: CASSSFTGSGYTF. DNA of the CDR3: TGTGCCAGCAGTTCTTTCACAGGGTCTGGCTACACCTTC.

The chain links TRBV5-1 to TRBJ1-1; the D gene is possibly TRBD1 (6 bases). CDR1 and CDR2 (germline): SGHRS, YFSETQ. The CDR3 extends over 16 amino acids. V was shortened by 7 bases and J by 4 bases, with 23 bases between the two germline ends. CDR3 loop: CASGPGGSRVATEAFF. The CDR3 nucleotides are TGCGCCAGCGGGCCTGGGGGCTCCCGCGTGGCCACTGAAGCTTTCTTT.

This clone was detected a few times. The V and J genes are TRBV7-3 and TRBJ1-6; TRBD1 might be the D (6 bases). CDR3 length: 16 residues. Per the germline V gene, CDR1 is SGHTA and CDR2 is FQGTGA. V was cut by 5 bases and J by 0 bases, with 11 bases left in between. The CDR3 region is CASSPQGSSYNSPLHF. In DNA, the CDR3 is TGTGCCAGCAGCCCGCAGGGGAGCTCCTATAATTCACCCCTCCACTTT.

This chain uses TRBV24-1 with TRBJ2-1; 8 positions agree with TRBD2. In germline, CDR1 is KGHDR, CDR2 SFDVKD. The length of the CDR3 is 15 residues. V trimming: 1 base; J trimming: 8 bases; junction bases outside the gene matches: 6. The CDR3 here is CATSDLGLAGDEQFF. CDR3 coding DNA: TGTGCCACCAGTGATTTAGGGCTAGCGGGCGATGAGCAGTTCTTC.

The V gene is TRBV19, the J gene TRBJ1-4, with no clear D. This CDR3 contains 13 residues. The V end was cut by 9 bases, the J end by 1 base, with 9 bases between. Germline assignment: CDR1 LNHDA and CDR2 SQIVND (reference sequence). CDR3 DNA: TGTGCCAGGGGGAGTCAAACTAATGAAAAACTGTTTTTT. Its translation is CARGSQTNEKLFF.

The V gene is TRBV19, the J gene TRBJ1-2; weak D call: TRBD1 (5 bases). V shed 2 bases and J shed 4 bases, with 8 bases lying between them. This CDR3 region has 13 residues. CDR1 LNHDA and CDR2 SQIVND come from the germline V gene (reference sequence). The CDR3: CASSISRVYGYTF. For the CDR3, the DNA is TGTGCCAGTAGTATAAGCAGGGTCTATGGCTACACCTTC.

There are a few counts of this clone. The genes are TRBV10-2 and TRBJ2-1, with 12 nucleotides matching TRBD2. The J segment lost 8 bases and the V segment lost 6 bases, leaving 5 bases of the junction unmatched. This CDR3 comprises 14 residues. CDR1 is WSHSY, CDR2 SAAADI, per germline. This CDR3 reads CASRASGGADEQFF. The CDR3 bases are TGCGCCAGCAGGGCTAGCGGGGGGGCCGATGAGCAGTTCTTC.

The chain couples TRBV6-1 to TRBJ1-1; D gene ambiguous. V lost 1 base and J 3 bases, leaving 18 bases between the germline ends. Germline V gene data show CDR1 as MNHNS and CDR2 as SASEGT. The CDR3 consists of 17 residues. Here the CDR3 DNA reads TGTGCCAGCAGTGAAGGGGCAGGTGGACCCCAATACACTGAAGCTTTCTTT. Translating it yields CASSEGAGGPQYTEAFF.

This chain uses TRBV18 with TRBJ2-3; D may correspond to TRBD1 or TRBD2 (6 bases each). Trimming removed 5 bases from V and 5 bases from J, with 14 bases in between. Per the germline V gene, CDR1 is KGHSH and CDR2 is LQKENI. This CDR3 has 14 amino acids. The CDR3 bases are TGTGCCAGCTCATGGAGGGGGGCACGAGATACGCAGTATTTT. It yields the protein CASSWRGARDTQYF.

V is TRBV6-2 or TRBV6-3 and J is TRBJ1-5, with D maybe TRBD1 (5 bases). Trimming removed 5 bases from V and 0 bases from J, with 8 bases in between. Germline CDR1 is MNHEY and CDR2 is SVGEGT. The CDR3 spans 14 residues. This CDR3 reads CASSPTVSNQPQHF. The CDR3 DNA sequence: TGTGCCAGCAGTCCGACAGTTAGCAATCAGCCCCAGCATTTT.

This clone was seen just once. J is TRBJ1-4 and V is TRBV6-5, with 9 bases that match TRBD1. Germline loops: CDR1 MNHEY, CDR2 SVGAGI. The V gene end was trimmed by 6 bases and the J gene end by 8 bases; junction bases not matched to a gene: 10. CDR3 length: 15 residues. The CDR3 DNA sequence: TGTGCCAGCAGGGGACAGGGACTGATCGGGGAAAAACTGTTTTTT. The encoded protein is CASRGQGLIGEKLFF.

The J gene is TRBJ2-3, the V gene TRBV2; D is uncertain. Germline V gene data show CDR1 as SNHLY and CDR2 as FYNNEI. The CDR3 has 12 amino acids. The V end lost 8 bases, the J end lost 4 bases, and 10 bases lay between the germline ends. CDR3 DNA sequence: TGTGCCAGCCGAGAAGTACCAGATACGCAGTATTTT. Encoded protein: CASREVPDTQYF.

This clone was detected only once. The genes are TRBV6-1 and TRBJ2-1; 11 bases match TRBD2. Trimming cost V 4 bases and J 14 bases; bases outside gene matches: 19. The V gene's germline CDR1 is MNHNS and CDR2 SASEGT. The CDR3 runs to 17 residues. CDR3 nucleotides: TGTGCCAGCAGTGGCCCGAGTACTAGCGGGAGAGGGTCCGGGGAGTTCTTC. It codes for CASSGPSTSGRGSGEFF.

The chain recombines TRBV16 with TRBJ1-2; D not resolved. This CDR3 has 14 residues. Trimming cost V 0 bases and J 6 bases, with 11 bases left between them. Germline CDR1 is KGHSY and CDR2 is FQNENV. The CDR3 DNA reads as TGTGCCAGCAGCCAATCGATGACAAGGGATGGCTACACCTTC. Protein sequence: CASSQSMTRDGYTF. Supplemented by reference TRBV16 and TRBJ1-2, the full variable domain reads GEEVAQTPKHLVRGEGQKAKLYCAPIKGHSYVFWYQQVLKNEFKFLISFQNENVFDETGMPKERFSAKCLPNSPCSLEIQATKLEDSAVYFCASSQSMTRDGYTFGSGTRLTVV.

This sequence joins TRBV5-1 and TRBJ2-1, with no clear D. CDR3 size: 14 residues. V was cut by 4 bases and J by 2 bases, with 10 bases left in between. From germline, CDR1 is SGHRS and CDR2 YFSETQ. CDR3 nucleotides: TGCGCCAGCAGCCCACCCCGTACCTACAATGAGCAGTTCTTC. It yields the protein CASSPPRTYNEQFF.

The rearrangement links TRBV6-1 to TRBJ2-7; TRBD2 is a possible D gene (6 bases). The CDR3 is 14 amino acids. V gave up 2 bases and J gave up 5 bases, with 13 bases separating them. In germline, CDR1 is MNHNS, CDR2 SASEGT. Here the CDR3 reads CASSESPWGDEQYF. The CDR3 bases are TGTGCCAGCAGTGAATCCCCCTGGGGGGACGAGCAGTACTTC.

This chain's CDR3 is CASSRRAGGFDEQFF. The CDR3 nucleotides are TGTGCCAGCAGCCGCCGTGCGGGAGGGTTCGATGAGCAGTTCTTC. The J gene is TRBJ2-1, the V gene TRBV4-2, with TRBD2 matching over 9 bases. The V gene's germline CDR1 is LGHNA and CDR2 YNFKEQ. The CDR3 runs 15 residues. The junction had 9 bases not matched to a gene; V was cut back by 4 bases and J by 8 bases.

The genes are TRBV6-6 and TRBJ1-1; D is unresolved. The CDR3 has 10 residues. Trimming pared 6 bases from V and 7 bases from J, leaving 6 bases between. CDR1 MNHNY and CDR2 SVGAGI come from the germline V gene (reference sequence). CDR3 in amino acids: CASRKSEAFF. CDR3 sequence (DNA): TGTGCCAGCAGGAAGAGTGAAGCTTTCTTT.

This clone appeared once. This chain joins TRBV4-3 and TRBJ2-2; TRBD1 matches 8 bases. The V gene's germline CDR1 is LGHNA and CDR2 YSLEER. The CDR3 runs to 14 residues. J lost 7 bases, V lost 3 bases, and 4 bases had no gene match. The CDR3 sequence is CASSQGQDGGELFF. The CDR3, as DNA: TGCGCCAGCAGCCAGGGACAGGACGGCGGGGAGCTGTTTTTT.

V is TRBV30 and J is TRBJ1-1; D unresolved. Germline loops: CDR1 GTSNPN, CDR2 SVGIG (reference sequence). V was pared by 3 bases and J by 4 bases, with 9 bases between. This CDR3 comprises 12 residues. The CDR3 here is CAWRQSSTEAFF. The CDR3 DNA sequence: TGTGCCTGGAGACAGTCCAGCACTGAAGCTTTCTTT.

This clone was counted a few times. The chain combines TRBV28 with TRBJ2-2; D is unclear. Germline values: CDR1 MDHEN, CDR2 SYDVKM. Trimming left V 9 bases short and J 0 bases short, with 11 bases between. CDR3 length: 14 amino acids. The chain's CDR3 is CASRFLPNTGELFF. The CDR3 region has the DNA TGTGCCAGTAGATTCCTCCCGAACACCGGGGAGCTGTTTTTT.

J is TRBJ1-1 and V is TRBV5-1; possible D gene TRBD1, 6 bases. Germline V CDR1 and CDR2: SGHRS, YFSETQ. CDR3 length: 14 residues. The ends were cut back, 4 bases at V and 4 bases at J, with 14 bases in the middle. CDR3 nucleotide sequence: TGCGCCAGCAGCGTACAGGGTGGGAGCACTGAAGCTTTCTTT. The encoded protein is CASSVQGGSTEAFF. The full variable domain, completed using reference TRBV5-1 and TRBJ1-1, is KAGVTQTPRYLIKTRGQQVTLSCSPISGHRSVSWYQQTPGQGLQFLFEYFSETQRNKGNFPGRFSGRQFSNSRSEMNVSTLELGDSALYLCASSVQGGSTEAFFGQGTRLTVV.

The chain uses TRBV12-3 or TRBV12-4 and TRBJ1-2; possible D gene TRBD1, 5 bases. This CDR3 spans 13 amino acids. V lost 3 bases to trimming and J lost 2 bases, with 7 bases between them. The CDR3 spells CASSLNRNYGYTF. In DNA, the CDR3 is TGTGCCAGCAGTTTGAACAGGAACTATGGCTACACCTTC.